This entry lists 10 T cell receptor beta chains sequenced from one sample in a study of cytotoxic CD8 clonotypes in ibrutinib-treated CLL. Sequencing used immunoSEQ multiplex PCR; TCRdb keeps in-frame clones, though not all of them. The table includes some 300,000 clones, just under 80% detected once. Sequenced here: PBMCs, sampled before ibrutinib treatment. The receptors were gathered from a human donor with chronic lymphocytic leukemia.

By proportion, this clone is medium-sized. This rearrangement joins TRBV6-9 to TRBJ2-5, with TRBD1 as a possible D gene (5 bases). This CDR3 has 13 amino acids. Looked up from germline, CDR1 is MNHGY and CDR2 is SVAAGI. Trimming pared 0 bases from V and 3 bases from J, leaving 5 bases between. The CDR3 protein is CASSYSREETQYF. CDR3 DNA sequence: TGTGCCAGCAGTTATTCCAGGGAAGAGACCCAGTACTTC.

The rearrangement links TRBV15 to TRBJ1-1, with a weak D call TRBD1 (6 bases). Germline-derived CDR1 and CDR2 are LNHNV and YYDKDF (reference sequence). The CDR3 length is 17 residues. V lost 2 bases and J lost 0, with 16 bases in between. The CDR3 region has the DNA TGTGCCACCAGCAGACGAATAGGGACATCCATGAACACTGAAGCTTTCTTT. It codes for CATSRRIGTSMNTEAFF.

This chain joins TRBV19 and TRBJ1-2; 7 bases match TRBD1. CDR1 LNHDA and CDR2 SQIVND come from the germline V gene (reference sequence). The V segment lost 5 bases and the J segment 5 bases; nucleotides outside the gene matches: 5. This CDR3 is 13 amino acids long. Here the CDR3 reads CASSADRRYGYTF. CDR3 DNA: TGTGCCAGTAGTGCGGACAGGAGATATGGCTACACCTTC.

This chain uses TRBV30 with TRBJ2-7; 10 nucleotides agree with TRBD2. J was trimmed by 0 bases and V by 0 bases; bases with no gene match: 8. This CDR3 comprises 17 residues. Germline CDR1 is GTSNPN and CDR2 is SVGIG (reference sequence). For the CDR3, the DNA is TGTGCCTGGAGTGTACCAGCGGGAGGGCCCCTCTCCTACGAGCAGTACTTC. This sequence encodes CAWSVPAGGPLSYEQYF.

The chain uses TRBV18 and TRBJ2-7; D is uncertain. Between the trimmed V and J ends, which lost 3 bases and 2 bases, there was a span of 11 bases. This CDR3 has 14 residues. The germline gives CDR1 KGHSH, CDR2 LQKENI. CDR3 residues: CASSPLPVTYEQYF. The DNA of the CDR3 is TGTGCCAGCTCACCTTTACCCGTTACCTACGAGCAGTACTTC. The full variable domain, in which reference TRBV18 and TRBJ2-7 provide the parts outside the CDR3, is NAGVMQNPRHLVRRRGQEARLRCSPMKGHSHVYWYRQLPEEGLKFMVYLQKENIIDESGMPKERFSAEFPKEGPSILRIQQVVRGDSAAYFCASSPLPVTYEQYFGPGTRLTVT.

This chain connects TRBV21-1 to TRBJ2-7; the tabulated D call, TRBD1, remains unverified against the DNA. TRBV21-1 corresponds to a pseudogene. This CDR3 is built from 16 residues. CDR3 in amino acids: CASSRNGTGGLYEQYF. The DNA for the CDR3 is TGTGCCAGCAGCCGGAACGGGACAGGGGGCCTCTACGAGCAGTACTTC.

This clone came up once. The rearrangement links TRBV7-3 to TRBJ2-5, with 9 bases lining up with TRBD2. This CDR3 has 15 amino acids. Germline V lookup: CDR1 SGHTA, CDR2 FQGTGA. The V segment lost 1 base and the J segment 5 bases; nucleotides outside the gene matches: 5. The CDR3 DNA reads TGTGCCAGCAGCTTAAGCGGGAGGGCCGGGGAGACCCAGTACTTC. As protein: CASSLSGRAGETQYF.

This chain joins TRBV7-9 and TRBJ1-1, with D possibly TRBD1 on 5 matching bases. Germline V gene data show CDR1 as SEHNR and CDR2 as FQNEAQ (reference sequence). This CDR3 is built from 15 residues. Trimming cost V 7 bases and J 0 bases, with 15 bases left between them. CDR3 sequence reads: CASINPWGVNTEAFF. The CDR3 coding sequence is TGTGCCAGCATCAACCCTTGGGGGGTGAACACTGAAGCTTTCTTT.

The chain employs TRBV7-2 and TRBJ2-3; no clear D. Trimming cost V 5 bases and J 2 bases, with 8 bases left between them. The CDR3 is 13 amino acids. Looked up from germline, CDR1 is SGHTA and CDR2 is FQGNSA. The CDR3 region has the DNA TGTGCCAGCAGCCCGCGGAACACAGATACGCAGTATTTT. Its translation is CASSPRNTDTQYF. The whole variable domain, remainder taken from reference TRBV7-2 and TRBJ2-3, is GAGVSQSPSNKVTEKGKDVELRCDPISGHTALYWYRQSLGQGLEFLIYFQGNSAPDKSGLPSDRFSAERTGGSVSTLTIQRTQQEDSAVYLCASSPRNTDTQYFGPGTRLTVL.

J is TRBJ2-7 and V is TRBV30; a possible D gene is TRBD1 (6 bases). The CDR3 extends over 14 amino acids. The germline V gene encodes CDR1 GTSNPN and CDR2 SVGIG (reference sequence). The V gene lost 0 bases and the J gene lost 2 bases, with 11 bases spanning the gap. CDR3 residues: CAWSVGQGPYEQYF. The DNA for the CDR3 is TGTGCCTGGAGTGTCGGGCAGGGGCCCTACGAGCAGTACTTC.